This section outlines one TCR beta chain sequence together with its context. As yet, its antigen is unknown. This sample is drawn from a study of shared clonotypes between healthy human individuals. The study's findings and limits: There were few donors, and this limited the genetic and exposure-history diversity represented.

The table came from immunoSEQ multiplex PCR; TCRdb's copy has only in-frame clones and leaves some out. This table has 1,400,000 or so clones, roughly 98.5% appearing once. This TCR derives from a man aged 25 to 45 in good health. Input material: naive CD4+ T cells sorted from blood. Subset given: CD45RA+ positively selected.

The DNA for the CDR3 is TGCGCCAGCAGCCAAGTCGTTTCGCCTAGCGGGAGTTATAATGAGCAGTTCTTC. This translates into CASSQVVSPSGSYNEQFF. This chain links TRBV4-1 with TRBJ2-1; TRBD2 matches 10 bases. Germline-derived CDR1 and CDR2 are MGHRA and YSYEKL. V shed 1 base, J shed 7 bases, and the junction held 13 bases outside the gene matches. CDR3 size: 18 residues.